This TCR beta chain was documented in a study of blood T cell repertoires in COVID-19. Study information: Samples representing acute and convalescent COVID-19 were sourced from the United States, Italy and Spain.

This CDR3 spans 16 amino acids. The V end was cut by 11 bases, the J end by 3 bases, with 26 bases between. Germline V CDR1 and CDR2: SNHLY, FYNNEI. As handled by the study authors: Estimated nucleated cell counts came from reference gene primer amplification. TCRdb keeps only in-frame clones here, not all; method: immunoSEQ multiplex PCR. That table supplies the V and J calls and clone size; D and trimming were determined from the DNA. The table shows about 52,000 clones, with 86% occurring only once. This TCR was sampled from a woman older than 75 with acute or convalescent COVID-19. What was sequenced was peripheral blood. The gene calls are TRBV2 and TRBJ2-7, with D possibly TRBD1 on 6 matching bases. CDR3 bases: TGTGCCCAAAACCTAAGAGGAGTCAGGGGCCTCTACGAGCAGTACTTC. This translates into CAQNLRGVRGLYEQYF.